Listed below are T cell receptor beta chains from one sample, sequenced in a study of blood T cells in healthy people across ages. TCRdb redid the calling of the 5' RACE reads with MiXCR, one entry per CDR3 protein. This sample has just over 800,000 distinct CDR3 sequences, with 62% found just once. The sample was blood. The origin of the receptors is a man younger than 40 in good health. Each CDR3 is given with its conserved first and last residue. The D gene is left open where the match is weak. Part of the rows lack a size; the others show once, few, many or a class for expanded clones.

j_call	cdr3_length	clone_size	v_call	d_call	cdr3_aa	cdr3_nt
TRBJ2-3	17	few	TRBV20-1	-	CSASAAPGPSGTDTQYF	TGCAGTGCTAGCGCGGCTCCGGGACCATCGGGCACAGATACGCAGTATTTT
TRBJ2-1	13	-	TRBV19	-	CASSTGHLDEQFF	TGTGCCAGTAGTACCGGACACCTCGATGAGCAGTTCTTC
TRBJ2-7	14	-	TRBV5-1	-	CASSLTALTYEQYF	TGCGCCAGCAGCCTGACGGCCCTTACCTACGAGCAGTACTTC
TRBJ2-1	16	-	TRBV12-3/TRBV12-4	TRBD2	CASSPSIAGLYNEQFF	TGTGCCAGCAGTCCGTCTATAGCGGGGCTTTACAATGAGCAGTTCTTC
TRBJ1-2	13	-	TRBV6-5	-	CASKLGGSYGYTF	TGTGCCAGCAAACTCGGAGGAAGCTATGGCTACACCTTC
TRBJ2-1	15	-	TRBV4-2	TRBD2	CASSHSSGGAGEQFF	TGTGCCAGCAGTCACTCTAGCGGGGGGGCAGGTGAGCAGTTCTTC
TRBJ1-5	15	once	TRBV10-2	TRBD1	CASSERTGGNQPQHF	TGCGCCAGCAGTGAAAGGACAGGGGGCAATCAGCCCCAGCATTTT
TRBJ2-7	14	-	TRBV12-5	-	CASGPRDPYYEQYF	TGTGCTAGTGGACCTAGGGACCCCTACTACGAGCAGTACTTC
TRBJ1-1	12	-	TRBV7-3	-	CASSFRAGEAFF	TGTGCCAGCAGCTTCCGGGCGGGTGAAGCTTTCTTT
TRBJ2-3	19	-	TRBV9	TRBD2	CASSVATASGGLSTDTQYF	TGTGCCAGCAGCGTAGCTACGGCTAGCGGGGGCCTTAGCACAGATACGCAGTATTTT
TRBJ1-1	12	-	TRBV6-2/TRBV6-3	-	CASSKGGTEAFF	TGTGCCAGCAGTAAAGGGGGAACTGAAGCTTTCTTT
TRBJ2-1	14	-	TRBV30	TRBD1	CAWSVGTVRNEQFF	TGTGCCTGGAGTGTTGGGACAGTCCGCAATGAGCAGTTCTTC
TRBJ1-6	19	once	TRBV7-2	TRBD1	CASSRRYRQGGSYNSPLHF	TGTGCCAGCAGCCGTCGATATAGACAGGGAGGCTCCTATAATTCACCCCTCCACTTT
TRBJ2-5	17	-	TRBV15	TRBD2	CATSRPTSGWTQETQYF	TGTGCCACCAGCAGACCTACTAGCGGGTGGACCCAAGAGACCCAGTACTTC
TRBJ2-5	17	-	TRBV12-3/TRBV12-4	TRBD1	CARTSRTGRVQVCPQYF	TGTGCCAGGACTTCGAGGACAGGGCGAGTGCAAGTTTGCCCCCAGTACTTC
TRBJ2-7	18	-	TRBV4-2	TRBD1	CASSQDGGGQGRPYEQYF	TGTGCCAGCAGCCAAGATGGAGGGGGACAGGGGCGTCCCTACGAGCAGTACTTC
TRBJ2-5	11	many	TRBV27	TRBD2	CASTGGETQYF	TGTGCCAGCACCGGGGGGGAGACCCAGTACTTC
TRBJ2-2	16	-	TRBV4-1	TRBD1	CASSLEQGAVGGELFF	TGCGCCAGCAGCCTGGAACAGGGGGCAGTTGGCGGGGAGCTGTTTTTT
TRBJ2-3	15	few	TRBV4-3	TRBD2	CASSQGGLAFHTQYF	TGCGCCAGCAGCCAAGGGGGACTAGCGTTTCATACGCAGTATTTT
TRBJ1-2	14	-	TRBV11-2	TRBD1	CASSRGQGHYGYTF	TGTGCCAGCAGCCGGGGACAGGGGCACTATGGCTACACCTTC
TRBJ2-7	16	-	TRBV5-1	TRBD1	CASSGKGQDVKIEQYF	TGCGCCAGCAGCGGGAAGGGACAGGACGTCAAAATCGAGCAGTACTTC
TRBJ2-5	14	-	TRBV9	-	CASSVEWSAETQYF	TGTGCCAGCAGCGTAGAGTGGTCGGCAGAGACCCAGTACTTC
TRBJ2-4	14	-	TRBV2	-	CASSLPGTSNIQYF	TGTGCCAGCAGTCTCCCGGGAACCAGCAACATTCAGTACTTC
TRBJ2-1	16	few	TRBV11-2	TRBD2	CASSLQPSGGYNEQFF	TGTGCCAGCAGCTTACAACCTAGCGGGGGTTACAATGAGCAGTTCTTC
TRBJ2-3	16	-	TRBV7-2	TRBD2	CASSLGKRGYTDTQYF	TGTGCCAGCAGCTTAGGGAAGCGGGGGTACACAGATACGCAGTATTTT
TRBJ1-2	15	-	TRBV14	-	CASSPRAQAGYGYTF	TGTGCCAGCAGCCCAAGGGCGCAGGCTGGGTATGGCTACACCTTC
TRBJ1-6	16	-	TRBV2	-	CASSERRGADNSPLHF	TGTGCCAGCAGTGAACGAAGAGGGGCCGATAATTCACCCCTCCACTTT
TRBJ2-4	14	-	TRBV6-5	TRBD1	CASSPGQGAVEQYF	TGTGCCAGCAGCCCCGGACAGGGGGCTGTGGAGCAGTACTTC
TRBJ1-6	14	-	TRBV3-1	TRBD1	CASSQADRGRPLHF	TGTGCCAGCAGCCAAGCCGACAGGGGCCGACCCCTCCACTTT
TRBJ2-5	15	once	TRBV5-1	TRBD2	CASSSTSGGRETQYF	TGCGCCAGCAGCTCGACTAGCGGGGGTAGGGAGACCCAGTACTTC
TRBJ2-7	14	-	TRBV18	-	CASSNGPNLYEQYF	TGTGCCAGCTCGAACGGACCTAACCTCTACGAGCAGTACTTC
TRBJ1-6	16	-	TRBV5-1	-	CASSPAGLRTNSPLHF	TGCGCCAGCAGCCCCGCGGGTCTCCGGACGAATTCACCCCTCCACTTT
TRBJ1-2	14	-	TRBV29-1	-	CSVWTNDVNYGYTF	TGCAGCGTTTGGACAAACGATGTTAACTATGGCTACACCTTC
TRBJ2-3	16	few	TRBV14	-	CASSQGVSYSTDTQYF	TGTGCCAGCAGCCAAGGGGTTTCCTATAGCACAGATACGCAGTATTTT
TRBJ1-5	17	-	TRBV7-9	TRBD1	CASSFGDDRGPGQPQHF	TGTGCCAGCAGCTTTGGGGATGACAGGGGGCCGGGGCAGCCCCAGCATTTT
TRBJ2-4	13	-	TRBV20-1	-	CSARKSGQNIQYF	TGCAGTGCTAGAAAGTCAGGCCAAAACATTCAGTACTTC
TRBJ2-7	14	-	TRBV27	TRBD2	CASSRGVDPYEQYF	TGTGCCAGCAGTCGGGGGGTCGACCCCTACGAGCAGTACTTC
TRBJ2-4	17	-	TRBV7-2	TRBD1	CASSLDGTGGNKNIQYF	TGTGCCAGCAGCTTAGACGGGACAGGGGGTAACAAAAACATTCAGTACTTC
TRBJ2-3	16	-	TRBV9	-	CASRVKFLRGTDTQYF	TGTGCCAGCAGAGTTAAATTCCTCCGGGGCACAGATACGCAGTATTTT
TRBJ2-7	14	-	TRBV11-2	-	CASSTFQTDNEQYF	TGTGCCAGCAGCACTTTCCAGACAGACAATGAGCAGTACTTC
TRBJ2-1	16	-	TRBV10-3	TRBD2	CAISEGLAGPHNEQFF	TGTGCCATCAGTGAGGGGCTAGCGGGCCCGCACAATGAGCAGTTCTTC